This TCR beta chain appears in the sequencing data of a study of blood T cell repertoires in COVID-19. Trimming removed 0 bases from V and 3 bases from J; junction bases left unmatched: 7. CDR3 length equals 16 residues. Germline values: CDR1 MNHEY, CDR2 SVGAGI. This clone came up once. Original handling: Estimation of nucleated cell counts was performed using reference gene primer amplification. Only in-frame clones appear in the TCRdb table, and some are missing; sequencing was by immunoSEQ multiplex PCR. V, J and clone size are taken as reported in that table, and D and trimming were inferred from the DNA itself. The profile shows around 380,000 clones, about 87% of them singletons. Recruitment covered over 20 US areas and drew participants whose ages spanned about 18 to 90 years. Donors in Cohort 3 who had recovered were those with two negative PCRs, healthcare professional clearance, or resolution of their symptoms.

The clonotype comes from a young man who had recovered from COVID-19. What was sequenced was PBMCs or T cells enriched from blood (not recorded which). The rearrangement uses TRBV6-5 and TRBJ2-7; the match to TRBD2 covers 8 bases. CDR3 loop: CASSYSKSGGGYEQYF. The CDR3 region has the DNA TGTGCCAGCAGTTACTCGAAATCGGGAGGGGGCTACGAGCAGTACTTC.